This paragraph reports one TCR beta chain. V lost 5 bases to trimming and J lost 5 bases; unmatched junction nucleotides: 13. Germline loops: CDR1 SEHNR, CDR2 FQNEAQ (reference sequence). This CDR3 contains 16 residues. The data are from a study of T-cell reconstitution after alpha-beta-depleted transplantation in children. Using unique molecular identifiers, the investigators prepared the TCRbeta library. TCRdb fed the PCR reads into MiXCR, producing one record per CDR3 protein. Among about a million distinct CDR3 sequences, around 30% were seen once, and the ten largest hold roughly 27%. The source is a boy under two years old who had a stem cell transplant for SCID, so the T cells may come from the graft donor. This chain links TRBV7-9 with TRBJ2-7; 9 positions agree with TRBD1. The sample was PBMCs, mostly from graft donor cells, taken 360 days after TCRalphabeta/CD19-depleted stem cell transplant. DNA for the CDR3: TGTGCCAGCAGCCCGGGGGACAGGGCAGGTCTCCACGAGCAGTACTTC. The encoded protein is CASSPGDRAGLHEQYF.